The T cell receptor (beta chain) under discussion was sequenced for a study of T-cell memory formation after mild COVID-19. As for the study in general: Across donors, TCR clusters were largely donor specific.

Details on this clonotype: No antigen is known for it.

Study-level results: Day 37-peaking second-wave clones had unconfirmed SARS-CoV-2 specificity. Mainly in CM and EM were contracting CD4+ clones; CD8+ were in EMRA. Detection of some responders pre-infection suggested pre-existing cross-reactive memory T cells participated.

Germline V gene sequence: CDR1 KGHSH, CDR2 LQKENI. Trimming pared 2 bases from V and 0 bases from J, leaving 10 bases between. The CDR3 sequence is 15 residues long. TCRdb recomputed calls from the 5' RACE reads with MiXCR, one row per CDR3 protein. The repertoire holds a few hundred thousand distinct CDR3 sequences, with less than 25% as singletons. The rearrangement joins TRBV18 to TRBJ1-2; TRBD1 is a possible D gene (5 bases). The receptor was isolated from an adult woman who had mild COVID-19 (a few samples of this study predate the infection). Cell type and time point are not known. The sequencing input was PBMCs or a T cell subset sorted from them (not recorded which). The CDR3 DNA reads TGTGCCAGCTCACCAGGGGCGAGTCCTAACTATGGCTACACCTTC. This translates into CASSPGASPNYGYTF.